What follows is one T cell receptor beta chain and its context. Its specificity is unknown. This sample is part of a study of shared clonotypes between healthy human individuals. Study results and caveats: Naive subsets usually exceeded memory subsets in estimated richness. Limitation of the genetic and exposure-history diversity represented came from the few donors.

Genomic DNA per cell subset filled all wells of several immunoSEQ plates. Sequenced by immunoSEQ multiplex PCR; TCRdb stores in-frame clones only, minus some. The repertoire holds 640,000 or so clones, with around 72% as singletons. Looked up from germline, CDR1 is LNHDA and CDR2 is SQIVND (reference sequence). The CDR3 consists of 15 residues. Trimming removed 7 bases at V and 0 bases at J, with 12 bases between. The authors divided CD4+ cells into CD45RA+ naive and CD45RA-negative memory subsets. The chain joins TRBV19 to TRBJ1-4; no definite D call. The sequenced sample was memory CD4+ T cells sorted from blood. Subset in this sample: CD45RA-negative fraction. This sequence was found in a woman between 25 and 40 years old in good health. Here the CDR3 reads CASTTTLATNEKLFF. CDR3 nucleotides: TGTGCCAGTACAACCACATTGGCAACTAATGAAAAACTGTTTTTT. Full variable domain (remainder filled in from reference TRBV19 and TRBJ1-4): DGGITQSPKYLFRKEGQNVTLSCEQNLNHDAMYWYRQDPGQGLRLIYYSQIVNDFQKGDIAEGYSVSREKKESFPLTVTSAQKNPTAFYLCASTTTLATNEKLFFGSGTQLSVL.